These T cell receptor beta chains were read from a single sample in a study of cytomegalovirus exposure and HLA in healthy donors. Produced via immunoSEQ multiplex PCR; TCRdb's table is partial and in-frame only. The sample includes about 120,000 clones, 75% of them seen just once. Input material: PBMCs. The receptors shown here come from a middle-aged woman in good health and CMV-seropositive. Both conserved end residues are part of each CDR3. Each record gives: V gene, J gene, D gene, clone size, CDR3 protein, CDR3 DNA. D genes are given only for firm matches. Only part of the rows carry a size: once, few, many, or a class if the clone is expanded.

TRBV5-1	TRBJ2-1	NA	NA	CASSLRSNEQFF	TGCGCCAGCAGCTTGCGGTCCAATGAGCAGTTCTTC
TRBV11-2	TRBJ1-2	NA	NA	CASSAEGDGYTF	TGTGCCAGCAGCGCCGAGGGGGACGGCTACACCTTC
TRBV5-4	TRBJ1-5	TRBD1	once	CASSLQGGGQPQHF	TGTGCCAGCAGCTTACAGGGGGGCGGTCAGCCCCAGCATTTT
TRBV7-9	TRBJ2-1	TRBD1	NA	CASSFEGAWDEQFF	TGTGCCAGCAGCTTTGAGGGGGCCTGGGATGAGCAGTTCTTC
TRBV7-2	TRBJ2-7	TRBD2	NA	CASSLERGRPGEQYF	TGTGCCAGCAGCTTAGAGCGGGGCCGCCCCGGCGAGCAGTACTTC
TRBV28	TRBJ1-1	NA	NA	CASVTGQRNTEAFF	TGTGCCAGCGTAACGGGTCAGAGGAACACTGAAGCTTTCTTT
TRBV5-4	TRBJ2-3	TRBD1	once	CASRSGQPTDTQYF	TGTGCCAGCAGGTCGGGACAGCCCACAGATACGCAGTATTTT
TRBV4-3	TRBJ1-4	NA	NA	CTSSQETLYNEKLFF	TGCACCAGCAGCCAAGAGACACTCTATAATGAAAAACTGTTTTTT
TRBV15	TRBJ2-7	NA	NA	CATSRGAGASYEQYF	TGTGCCACCAGCAGAGGGGCGGGTGCTTCCTACGAGCAGTACTTC
TRBV19	TRBJ2-1	NA	few	CASSSTDVYPGGNEQFF	TGTGCCAGTAGTTCGACGGACGTCTACCCTGGAGGGAATGAGCAGTTCTTC
TRBV6-1	TRBJ1-6	TRBD1	few	CASSGTGDNSPLHF	TGTGCCAGCAGTGGGACAGGGGATAATTCACCCCTCCACTTT
TRBV5-6	TRBJ2-5	TRBD1	once	CASSLGGTGRETQYF	TGTGCCAGCAGCTTAGGCGGGACAGGGCGGGAGACCCAGTACTTC
TRBV7-9	TRBJ2-3	TRBD2	NA	CASSPLSAGGPSSTDTQYF	TGTGCCAGCAGCCCCCTTTCCGCGGGGGGACCCTCTAGCACAGATACGCAGTATTTT
TRBV27	TRBJ2-1	TRBD2	NA	CASSSGTSGNNEQFF	TGTGCCAGCAGTTCCGGGACTAGCGGTAACAATGAGCAGTTCTTC
TRBV7-2	TRBJ1-1	TRBD1	NA	CASSLQGAWNTEAFF	TGTGCCAGCAGCCTCCAGGGGGCGTGGAACACTGAAGCTTTCTTT
TRBV29-1	TRBJ2-7	NA	NA	CSPSSSYEQYF	TGCAGCCCTAGCAGCTCCTACGAGCAGTACTTC
TRBV4-2	TRBJ2-2	NA	NA	CASSLSGGSTGELFF	TGTGCCAGCAGCCTTAGCGGTGGAAGTACCGGGGAGCTGTTTTTT
TRBV5-6	TRBJ1-1	TRBD1	NA	CASSLIGQGAGTEAFF	TGTGCCAGCAGCTTGATCGGACAGGGGGCAGGCACTGAAGCTTTCTTT
TRBV28	TRBJ2-7	NA	NA	CASIGNSYEQYF	TGTGCCAGCATCGGGAACTCCTACGAGCAGTACTTC
TRBV5-6	TRBJ1-1	TRBD1	NA	CASSRRGLNTEAFF	TGTGCCAGCAGCCGCAGGGGGCTGAACACTGAAGCTTTCTTT
TRBV7-6	TRBJ2-3	TRBD2	NA	CASSPQTSGSPSTDTQYF	TGTGCCAGCAGCCCCCAGACTAGCGGGAGTCCTAGCACAGATACGCAGTATTTT
TRBV4-3	TRBJ1-3	TRBD1	NA	CASSQVGRGQTGNTIYF	TGCGCCAGCAGCCAAGTGGGGCGGGGACAGACTGGAAACACCATATATTTT
TRBV7-9	TRBJ1-5	NA	once	CASSVTGSGNQPQHF	TGTGCCAGCAGCGTTACAGGGTCCGGCAATCAGCCCCAGCATTTT
TRBV9	TRBJ2-7	TRBD1	few	CASSVSRDRVLAEQYF	TGTGCCAGCAGCGTTTCAAGGGACAGGGTATTGGCCGAGCAGTACTTC
TRBV6-6	TRBJ2-7	TRBD1	NA	CASNPAGQGREQYF	TGTGCCAGCAACCCAGCGGGACAGGGAAGGGAGCAGTACTTC
TRBV29-1	TRBJ2-2	TRBD1	NA	CSAEDRGRELFF	TGCAGCGCCGAGGACAGGGGCCGGGAGCTGTTTTTT
TRBV11-1	TRBJ2-3	NA	once	CASIRAGLATDTQYF	TGTGCCAGCATAAGAGCGGGTCTAGCAACAGATACGCAGTATTTT
TRBV6-1	TRBJ2-2	TRBD2	NA	CASSLAGNTGELFF	TGTGCCAGCAGCCTAGCGGGTAACACCGGGGAGCTGTTTTTT
TRBV21-1	TRBJ1-1	NA	NA	CASSKHRAMNTEAFF	TGTGCCAGCAGCAAACACAGGGCCATGAACACTGAAGCTTTCTTT
TRBV6-5	TRBJ2-7	NA	NA	CASSSGDLASYEQYF	TGTGCCAGCAGTTCCGGGGATTTAGCCTCCTACGAGCAGTACTTC
TRBV6-5	TRBJ2-5	NA	NA	CASSFPGSQSTQYF	TGTGCCAGCAGTTTTCCGGGATCCCAAAGTACCCAGTACTTC
TRBV9	TRBJ1-4	NA	NA	CASSPTGQPEKLFF	TGTGCCAGCAGCCCTACTGGACAGCCTGAAAAACTGTTTTTT
TRBV9	TRBJ2-3	TRBD2	once	CASSPRLAKSTDTQYF	TGTGCCAGCAGCCCCCGACTAGCGAAAAGCACAGATACGCAGTATTTT
TRBV5-1	TRBJ2-2	NA	once	CASTLTVNTGELFF	TGCGCCAGCACTCTAACAGTGAACACCGGGGAGCTGTTTTTT
TRBV18	TRBJ2-7	NA	NA	CASSPSSGEQYF	TGTGCCAGCTCACCGTCCTCCGGCGAGCAGTACTTC
TRBV6-5	TRBJ1-3	NA	NA	CASSYADNDSGNTIYF	TGTGCCAGCAGTTACGCGGACAACGACTCTGGAAACACCATATATTTT
TRBV4-2	TRBJ1-6	TRBD1	NA	CASSHPGQSNSPLHF	TGTGCCAGCAGCCACCCGGGACAGAGTAATTCACCCCTCCACTTT
TRBV30	TRBJ1-5	NA	NA	CAWSVRSRVNQPQHF	TGTGCCTGGAGTGTACGGAGTCGGGTCAATCAGCCCCAGCATTTT
TRBV5-4	TRBJ2-1	TRBD2	few	CASSLDSGRHYNEQFF	TGTGCCAGCAGCTTGGACAGCGGGAGACACTACAATGAGCAGTTCTTC
TRBV6-5	TRBJ1-2	NA	NA	CASSYAGYGYGYTF	TGTGCCAGCAGTTACGCAGGGTACGGGTATGGCTACACCTTC
TRBV9	TRBJ2-1	TRBD1	NA	CASSKTGNYNEQFF	TGTGCCAGCAGCAAGACAGGGAACTACAATGAGCAGTTCTTC
TRBV4-1	TRBJ1-2	NA	NA	CASSHESASGLNYGYTF	TGCGCCAGCAGCCACGAATCGGCGTCAGGGTTGAACTATGGCTACACCTTC
TRBV5-6	TRBJ1-6	TRBD1	NA	CASSLDREEDSPLHF	TGTGCCAGCAGTCTCGACAGGGAAGAAGATTCACCCCTCCACTTT
TRBV4-3	TRBJ1-2	NA	NA	CASSQDSIGQSLYYGYTF	TGCGCCAGCAGCCAAGATAGTATAGGACAGTCCTTATACTATGGCTACACCTTC